This T cell receptor beta chain was profiled in a study of neoadjuvant anti-PD-1 for oral cavity cancer. Study overall: Most patients had three to four biweekly doses of 3 mg/kg nivolumab before resection. Patients without progression got a fourth dose around day 43.

This clone has more than one count but fewer than ten. Patients had HPV-negative, locally advanced oral cavity squamous cell carcinoma. Blood cells were analyzed directly, without culture or expansion. Germline lookup yields CDR1 MDHEN and CDR2 SYDVKM. The junction had 2 bases not matched to a gene; V was cut back by 6 bases and J by 0 bases. The CDR3 totals 13 residues. Only in-frame clones appear in the TCRdb table, and some are missing; sequencing was by immunoSEQ multiplex PCR. The repertoire has 7,000 or so clones, about 79% of them found once; the top ten carry about 3.5%. The sample in question was PBMCs, obtained before nivolumab (anti-PD-1) treatment. The chain carries TRBV28 and TRBJ2-7, with 7 bases fitting TRBD2. The source of this sequence is a person aged 35-79 years with oral cavity squamous cell carcinoma. The CDR3 region is CASRGLDSYEQYF. CDR3 nucleotide sequence: TGTGCCAGCAGAGGACTAGACTCCTACGAGCAGTACTTC.